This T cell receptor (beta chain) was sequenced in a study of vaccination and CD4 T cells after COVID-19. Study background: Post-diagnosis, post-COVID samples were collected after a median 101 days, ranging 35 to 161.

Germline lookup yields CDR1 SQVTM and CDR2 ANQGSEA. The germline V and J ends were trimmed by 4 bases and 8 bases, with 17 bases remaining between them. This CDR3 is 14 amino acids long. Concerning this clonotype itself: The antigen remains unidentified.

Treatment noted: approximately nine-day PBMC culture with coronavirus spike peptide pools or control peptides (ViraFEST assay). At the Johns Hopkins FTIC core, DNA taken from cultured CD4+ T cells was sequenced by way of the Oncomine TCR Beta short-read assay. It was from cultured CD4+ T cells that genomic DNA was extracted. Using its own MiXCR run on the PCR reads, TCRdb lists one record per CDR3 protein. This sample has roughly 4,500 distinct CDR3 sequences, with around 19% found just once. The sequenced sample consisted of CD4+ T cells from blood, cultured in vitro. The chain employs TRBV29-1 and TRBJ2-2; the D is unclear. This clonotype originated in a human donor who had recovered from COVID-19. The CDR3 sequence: CSVAPRLNGGELFF. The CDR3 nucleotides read TGCAGCGTTGCGCCCCGACTTAACGGTGGGGAGCTGTTTTTT.